One sample yielded the 9 T cell receptor beta chains listed below, sequenced in a study of T cells after yellow fever vaccination. TCRdb used MiXCR to reprocess the 5' RACE reads, holding one entry per CDR3 protein. The data contain around 530,000 distinct CDR3 sequences, less than 20% of them singletons. The starting material was PBMCs, obtained less than 6 days after the first yellow fever vaccination. The receptors originated from a man between 18 and 29 years old who received the YFV17D yellow fever vaccine.

The J gene is TRBJ1-1, the V gene TRBV20-1; weak D call: TRBD1 (5 bases). The CDR3 covers 12 residues. The V end was cut by 0 bases, the J end by 7 bases, with 9 bases between. CDR1 is DFQATT and CDR2 is SNEGSKA in the germline V gene (reference sequence). CDR3 nucleotides: TGCAGTGCTAGAGATTGGGGCCTTGAAGCTTTCTTT. Translating it yields CSARDWGLEAFF.

This clonotype was detected only a few times. The chain uses TRBV9 and TRBJ2-1, with 7 bases lining up with TRBD2. Germline trimming cut 0 bases from V and 6 bases from J; bases unmatched to any gene: 6. Germline CDR1 is SGDLS and CDR2 is YYNGEE. The CDR3 consists of 15 residues. The CDR3: CASSVVGGDGNEQFF. In nucleotides, the CDR3 is TGTGCCAGCAGCGTAGTGGGGGGGGACGGCAATGAGCAGTTCTTC. The full variable domain, its missing parts supplied by reference TRBV9 and TRBJ2-1, is DSGVTQTPKHLITATGQRVTLRCSPRSGDLSVYWYQQSLDQGLQFLIQYYNGEERAKGNILERFSAQQFPDLHSELNLSSLELGDSALYFCASSVVGGDGNEQFFGPGTRLTVL.

This clonotype was observed a few times. This chain joins TRBV5-4 and TRBJ2-7, with a tentative D call TRBD1 (6 bases). The CDR3 covers 17 residues. The V end lost 0 bases, the J end lost 6 bases, and 22 bases lay between the germline ends. The V gene's germline CDR1 is SGHNT and CDR2 YYREEE (reference sequence). As DNA, the CDR3 is TGTGCCAGCAGCTTGGATCGGGCCAGGGGAGAGAACGGCGAGCAGTACTTC. This translates into CASSLDRARGENGEQYF.

The J gene is TRBJ1-6, the V gene TRBV13; D uncertain. Germline V gene sequence: CDR1 PRHDT, CDR2 FYEKMQ (reference sequence). V gave up 5 bases and J gave up 9 bases, with 14 bases separating them. This CDR3 comprises 14 residues. The CDR3 region has the DNA TGTGCCAGCAGCACCCCGGCCGGTAGTTCACCCCTCCACTTT. Its translation is CASSTPAGSSPLHF.

V usage is TRBV3-1 and J usage is TRBJ2-2; a weak D match, TRBD1 (5 bases). CDR3 length: 12 residues. Germline CDR1 reads LGHDT; CDR2 reads YNNKEL (reference sequence). Trimming pared 5 bases from V and 7 bases from J, leaving 8 bases between. The CDR3 DNA reads TGTGCCAGCAGCATCAGGGTCGGGGAGCTGTTTTTT. Its translation: CASSIRVGELFF.

There are a few counts of this clonotype. The genes are TRBV28 and TRBJ2-7, with TRBD1 matching over 8 bases. The CDR3 is 15 amino acids. Germline lookup yields CDR1 MDHEN and CDR2 SYDVKM. With V trimmed by 5 bases and J by 5 bases, 11 bases remained unmatched. CDR3 amino acids: CASSDPGTGQNEQYF. The CDR3 bases are TGTGCCAGCAGTGACCCCGGGACAGGTCAGAACGAGCAGTACTTC.

The rearrangement joins TRBV4-1 to TRBJ2-7, with 7 bases that match TRBD2. The germline V gene has CDR1 MGHRA and CDR2 YSYEKL. This CDR3 has 14 amino acids. The CDR3 DNA reads as TGCGCCAGCAGCAAAGGGCTAGCGGCTACGAGCGTGGTCGTC. Its translation: CASSKGLAATSVVV.

The V call is TRBV7-3, the J call TRBJ2-7; 8 positions match TRBD2. The CDR3 loop spans 17 amino acids. V lost 11 bases, J lost 3 bases, and 21 bases stayed unmatched. Germline V gene lookup returns CDR1 SGHTA and CDR2 FQGTGA. Here the CDR3 reads CAPPVREADGDYYEQYV. CDR3 nucleotides: TGTGCCCCGCCGGTGCGGGAGGCGGACGGGGATTACTACGAGCAGTACGTC.

This clonotype turned up a few times. The rearrangement uses TRBV4-2 and TRBJ2-7; D ambiguous. There are 17 residues in the CDR3. The V end was cut by 0 bases, the J end by 0 bases, with 15 bases between. Germline CDR1 is LGHNA and CDR2 is YNFKEQ. The CDR3: CASSQDARLDRSYEQYF. The DNA for the CDR3 is TGTGCCAGCAGCCAAGATGCTCGCCTGGATCGCTCCTACGAGCAGTACTTC.